These 8 T cell receptor beta chains were sequenced from one sample in a study of blood T cell repertoires in COVID-19. Assay used: immunoSEQ multiplex PCR; TCRdb lists only in-frame clones, some missing. The repertoire holds about 70,000 clones, with 90% as singletons. What was sequenced was peripheral blood. All receptors come from a man aged 45 to 65 with acute or convalescent COVID-19.

The V and J genes are TRBV10-3 and TRBJ1-6; TRBD1 aligns across 7 bases. CDR1 ENHRY and CDR2 SYGVKD come from the germline V gene. The CDR3 has 15 amino acids. V dropped 2 bases and J dropped 5; count of bases not matched to a gene: 3. This chain's CDR3 is CAISELGQNNSPLHF. The CDR3 DNA is TGTGCCATCAGTGAGCTGGGACAGAATAATTCACCCCTCCACTTT.

The chain uses TRBV10-3 and TRBJ2-2, with TRBD1 as a possible D gene (6 bases). V lost 0 bases and J lost 3, with 11 bases in between. CDR3 size: 16 residues. Germline V gene sequence: CDR1 ENHRY, CDR2 SYGVKD. Written as DNA, the CDR3 is TGTGCCATCAGTGAGTCGGGAAGGGGGTACACCGGGGAGCTGTTTTTT. This codes for CAISESGRGYTGELFF.

This clone has only one observation. The genes are TRBV14 and TRBJ1-2; D gene unclear. CDR1 and CDR2 from the germline V gene are SGHDN and FVKESK. The germline V and J ends were trimmed by 4 bases and 3 bases, with 18 bases remaining between them. The CDR3 is made up of 16 amino acids. In DNA form, the CDR3 reads TGTGCCAGCAGCCCCGGCGGAGCCCCGCCGGACTATGGCTACACCTTC. Residues: CASSPGGAPPDYGYTF.

V is TRBV4-1 and J is TRBJ2-3, with 8 bases matching TRBD1. V dropped 3 bases and J dropped 1; count of bases not matched to a gene: 6. The CDR3 contains 16 residues. The germline V gene encodes CDR1 MGHRA and CDR2 YSYEKL. The CDR3 DNA reads as TGCGCCAGCAGCCATACCCCGGGACAGGGCACAGATACGCAGTATTTT. Translated: CASSHTPGQGTDTQYF.

The chain couples TRBV7-9 to TRBJ2-3; 9 bases map to TRBD1. Unmatched junction bases numbered 9, after V lost 5 bases and J lost 3 bases. The CDR3 runs to 16 residues. Germline values: CDR1 SEHNR, CDR2 FQNEAQ (reference sequence). The CDR3 DNA is TGTGCCAGCAGCAACCAACAGGGGGCGACTACAGATACGCAGTATTTT. Translating gives CASSNQQGATTDTQYF. Full variable domain (remainder filled in from reference TRBV7-9 and TRBJ2-3): DTGVSQNPRHKITKRGQNVTFRCDPISEHNRLYWYRQTLGQGPEFLTYFQNEAQLEKSRLLSDRFSAERPKGSFSTLEIQRTEQGDSAMYLCASSNQQGATTDTQYFGPGTRLTVL.

The chain links TRBV18 to TRBJ1-1; D is unclear. Germline CDR1 KGHSH, CDR2 LQKENI. The CDR3 runs to 12 residues. V was trimmed by 3 bases and J by 4 bases, leaving 6 bases between them. This CDR3 reads CASSPEATEAFF. The DNA for the CDR3 is TGTGCCAGCTCACCCGAAGCCACTGAAGCTTTCTTT. Full variable domain (missing parts from reference TRBV18 and TRBJ1-1): NAGVMQNPRHLVRRRGQEARLRCSPMKGHSHVYWYRQLPEEGLKFMVYLQKENIIDESGMPKERFSAEFPKEGPSILRIQQVVRGDSAAYFCASSPEATEAFFGQGTRLTVV.

This clone was recorded only once. This chain uses TRBV7-2 with TRBJ2-7, with D perhaps matching TRBD2 (5 bases). Germline CDR1 is SGHTA and CDR2 is FQGNSA. The V end was cut by 1 base, the J end by 5 bases, with 12 bases between. The CDR3 runs 14 residues. CDR3 DNA sequence: TGTGCCAGCAGCTTAGGGGCGGGCCACCACGAGCAGTACGTC. This translates into CASSLGAGHHEQYV.

The chain couples TRBV13 to TRBJ1-1, with 10 bases matching TRBD1. Germline V lookup: CDR1 PRHDT, CDR2 FYEKMQ (reference sequence). The CDR3 sequence is 13 residues long. With 1 base clipped from V and 11 bases from J, the junction kept 4 bases outside the gene matches. CDR3 loop: CASSLVAGQGAFF. The CDR3 bases are TGTGCCAGCAGCTTAGTCGCGGGACAGGGGGCTTTCTTT.